Below, 23 T cell receptor beta chains from the same sample are listed, as sequenced in a study of cytomegalovirus exposure and HLA in healthy donors. 13 Jbeta primers and 60 Vbeta primers were used for the PCR. Sequencing was performed with immunoSEQ multiplex PCR; in TCRdb, only in-frame clones are kept and a portion is missing. The sample lists more than 150,000 clones, about 90% occurring once. Sequenced input: PBMCs. Receptor source: a girl in the first two years of life in good health and CMV-seronegative.

The V and J genes are TRBV27 and TRBJ2-1; D remains ambiguous. The CDR3 length is 13 residues. Germline V CDR1 and CDR2: MNHEY, SMNVEV (reference sequence). The ends were cut back, 5 bases at V and 6 bases at J, with 11 bases in the middle. CDR3 nucleotides: TGTGCCAGCAGTCCGGCCCTAGTCAATGAGCAGTTCTTC. This encodes CASSPALVNEQFF.

The gene calls are TRBV2 and TRBJ2-5; no clear D. V dropped 7 bases and J dropped 2 bases, with 5 bases sitting between them. CDR3 size: 11 residues. Germline-derived CDR1 and CDR2 are SNHLY and FYNNEI. For the CDR3, the DNA is TGTGCCAGCACCTATCAAGAGACCCAGTACTTC. Protein: CASTYQETQYF.

This clone was seen only a few times. The CDR3 nucleotides read TGCGCCAGCAGCCAAGGGGCGGGAGGGCCCTACAATGAGCAGTTCTTC. It translates to CASSQGAGGPYNEQFF. J is TRBJ2-1 and V is TRBV4-1; 9 nucleotides line up with TRBD2. After removal of 1 base from V and 2 bases from J, the junction contained 3 bases not matched to a gene. Germline CDR1 reads MGHRA; CDR2 reads YSYEKL. The CDR3 loop spans 16 amino acids.

The rearrangement uses TRBV6-6 and TRBJ2-7, with 8 nucleotides matching TRBD1. CDR1 and CDR2 (germline): MNHNY, SVGAGI (reference sequence). V lost 9 bases to trimming and J lost 3 bases; unmatched junction nucleotides: 16. This CDR3 contains 16 residues. Here the CDR3 DNA reads TGTGCCAGTCCCAACGGCGGACAGGGAAAAAACTACGAGCAGTACTTC. Translation: CASPNGGQGKNYEQYF.

The V gene is TRBV9, the J gene TRBJ2-7, with D possibly matching TRBD1 (6 bases). This CDR3 has 14 residues. From germline, CDR1 is SGDLS and CDR2 YYNGEE. The ends were cut back, 2 bases at V and 0 bases at J, with 9 bases in the middle. CDR3 bases: TGTGCCAGCAGCGTCACAGGGAGCTCCTACGAGCAGTACTTC. This translates into CASSVTGSSYEQYF.

This chain uses TRBV2 with TRBJ2-1; 13 positions match TRBD2. Germline V gene sequence: CDR1 SNHLY, CDR2 FYNNEI. The CDR3 spans 15 residues. V shed 5 bases, J shed 5 bases, and the junction held 3 bases outside the gene matches. The CDR3: CASSQTSGRDNEQFF. The CDR3 nucleotides are TGTGCCAGCAGTCAAACTAGCGGGAGGGACAATGAGCAGTTCTTC.

The gene calls are TRBV5-4 and TRBJ2-3, with 13 bases that match TRBD2. The junction had 3 bases not matched to a gene; V was cut back by 3 bases and J by 2 bases. This CDR3 comprises 16 residues. The germline gives CDR1 SGHNT, CDR2 YYREEE (reference sequence). The CDR3 DNA is TGTGCCAGCAGCTCGGGACTAGCGGGGTTCACAGATACGCAGTATTTT. Its protein product is CASSSGLAGFTDTQYF.

V usage is TRBV6-5 and J usage is TRBJ2-1; TRBD2 aligns across 11 bases. The junction had 4 bases not matched to a gene; V was cut back by 6 bases and J by 6 bases. The CDR3 has 14 amino acids. Looked up from germline, CDR1 is MNHEY and CDR2 is SVGAGI. The CDR3 nucleotides are TGTGCCAGCAGAAAACTAGCGGGGGTCAATGAGCAGTTCTTC. Residues: CASRKLAGVNEQFF.

This clone appeared a single time. The chain links TRBV19 to TRBJ2-4; 7 bases are shared with TRBD1. The germline gives CDR1 LNHDA, CDR2 SQIVND (reference sequence). The junction had 8 bases not matched to a gene; V was cut back by 4 bases and J by 8 bases. The CDR3 has 14 amino acids. The chain's CDR3 is CASSTLTGRDIQYF. The CDR3 nucleotides read TGTGCCAGTAGTACCTTGACAGGGCGGGACATTCAGTACTTC.

The V call is TRBV7-2, the J call TRBJ2-7; 12 bases are a match to TRBD2. Germline CDR1 reads SGHTA; CDR2 reads FQGNSA. The ends lost 5 bases at V and 0 bases at J; junction bases unmatched: 14. The CDR3 is 19 amino acids. CDR3 residues: CASSLRPGLAGYNSYEQYF. The DNA of the CDR3 is TGTGCCAGCAGCCTAAGACCGGGACTAGCGGGCTACAACTCCTACGAGCAGTACTTC.

V gene TRBV7-2 combines with J gene TRBJ2-7; a weak D match, TRBD2 (7 bases). The CDR3 has 17 amino acids. CDR1 SGHTA and CDR2 FQGNSA come from the germline V gene. V lost 5 bases to trimming and J lost 6 bases, with 26 bases between them. The CDR3 here is CASSPRLLAKGGGEQYF. CDR3 nucleotide sequence: TGTGCCAGCAGCCCCCGGTTACTAGCGAAGGGGGGTGGCGAGCAGTACTTC.

The chain employs TRBV30 and TRBJ2-1; D gene unclear. Trimming stripped 5 bases from V and 3 bases from J, with 5 bases between. Per the germline V gene, CDR1 is GTSNPN and CDR2 is SVGIG (reference sequence). This CDR3 region has 11 residues. The CDR3 nucleotides read TGTGCCTGGGGGCACTACAATGAGCAGTTCTTC. The encoded protein is CAWGHYNEQFF.

The V gene is TRBV27, the J gene TRBJ2-1; TRBD2 matches 9 bases. CDR3 length: 14 amino acids. V trimming: 6 bases; J trimming: 2 bases; junction bases outside the gene matches: 2. Germline CDR1 and CDR2: MNHEY and SMNVEV (reference sequence). The CDR3 protein is CASRKRGAYNEQFF. In DNA, the CDR3 is TGTGCCAGCAGGAAGCGGGGGGCCTACAATGAGCAGTTCTTC.

This sequence joins TRBV28 and TRBJ1-1, with 7 bases identical to TRBD1. The CDR3 is 15 amino acids. Germline CDR1 and CDR2: MDHEN and SYDVKM. Germline trimming cut 8 bases from V and 3 bases from J; bases unmatched to any gene: 12. The CDR3 loop is CASRPPMGQYTEAFF. CDR3 DNA: TGTGCCAGCCGTCCCCCCATGGGACAGTACACTGAAGCTTTCTTT.

This chain connects TRBV27 to TRBJ2-3, with a possible D match to TRBD2 (5 bases). The CDR3 loop spans 14 amino acids. CDR1 and CDR2 (germline): MNHEY, SMNVEV (reference sequence). V was clipped by 6 bases and J by 0 bases, with 10 bases between them. This CDR3 reads CASSERYSTDTQYF. CDR3 sequence (DNA): TGTGCCAGCAGCGAGCGGTATAGCACAGATACGCAGTATTTT.

The gene calls are TRBV6-5 and TRBJ1-3; 10 bases fit TRBD1. Germline CDR1 reads MNHEY; CDR2 reads SVGAGI. The CDR3 is 15 residues long. The V gene end was trimmed by 6 bases and the J gene end by 8 bases; junction bases not matched to a gene: 10. Here the CDR3 reads CASSRDRGLRDTIYF. CDR3 coding DNA: TGTGCCAGCAGCCGTGACAGGGGGCTTCGGGACACCATATATTTT.

This clone is labeled medium-sized. The chain uses TRBV25-1 and TRBJ2-5; D not resolved. V was pared by 5 bases and J by 4 bases, with 8 bases between. The CDR3 has 12 amino acids. Germline values: CDR1 MGHDK, CDR2 SYGVNS. The CDR3 spells CASSYIGETQYF. The DNA for the CDR3 is TGTGCCAGCAGTTATATCGGAGAGACCCAGTACTTC.

This clone came up once. The rearrangement uses TRBV2 and TRBJ1-1; D is unclear. The ends were cut back, 6 bases at V and 6 bases at J, with 11 bases in the middle. CDR3 size: 12 residues. Germline V gene data show CDR1 as SNHLY and CDR2 as FYNNEI. This CDR3 reads CASRPRSAEAFF. For the CDR3, the DNA is TGTGCCAGCAGGCCCAGGTCGGCTGAAGCTTTCTTT.

The chain carries TRBV7-2 and TRBJ2-1; 7 bases align to TRBD1. The V gene's germline CDR1 is SGHTA and CDR2 FQGNSA. Trimming at V came to 2 bases and at J to 7 bases, leaving 14 bases not matched to a gene. The length of the CDR3 is 17 residues. CDR3 bases: TGTGCCAGCAGCTTACCGAACGACAGGGCAGGGAAAAATGAGCAGTTCTTC. Translation: CASSLPNDRAGKNEQFF.

This clone turned up a few times. The V and J genes are TRBV5-6 and TRBJ2-1; D might be TRBD2 (6 bases). CDR1 is SGHDT, CDR2 YYEEEE, per germline. Trimming removed 6 bases at V and 4 bases at J, with 20 bases between. The CDR3 extends over 16 amino acids. The CDR3 protein is CASTPRGGVKYNEQFF. DNA for the CDR3: TGTGCCAGCACCCCACGGGGCGGGGTAAAATACAATGAGCAGTTCTTC.

This chain links TRBV27 with TRBJ2-2; TRBD2 might be the D (6 bases). V lost 2 bases, J lost 2 bases, and 9 bases lay in between. Germline CDR1 is MNHEY and CDR2 is SMNVEV (reference sequence). CDR3 size: 15 residues. CDR3 protein: CASSLGGINTGELFF. The CDR3 DNA reads TGTGCCAGCAGTTTAGGGGGGATAAACACCGGGGAGCTGTTTTTT.

This rearrangement joins TRBV27 to TRBJ2-5; D remains ambiguous. The V end lost 3 bases, the J end lost 7 bases, and 12 bases lay between the germline ends. The CDR3 totals 13 residues. Germline lookup yields CDR1 MNHEY and CDR2 SMNVEV (reference sequence). For the CDR3, the DNA is TGTGCCAGCAGTTTGGCCACCGATGGGACCCAGTACTTC. The encoded protein is CASSLATDGTQYF.

The V call is TRBV7-6, the J call TRBJ2-1; D perhaps matches TRBD2 (6 bases). V lost 1 base, J lost 1 base, and 8 bases lay in between. Looked up from germline, CDR1 is SGHVS and CDR2 is FNYEAQ. The CDR3 contains 15 residues. CDR3: CASSLVGGSYNEQFF. The CDR3 DNA follows: TGTGCCAGCAGCTTAGTGGGGGGATCCTACAATGAGCAGTTCTTC.